A single sample is the source of the 5 T cell receptor beta chains below, sequenced in a study of T cells in Graves' hyperthyroidism and ophthalmopathy. What was amplified from RNA transcripts were TCR beta CDR3 regions. The study used the HTBI primer set for a first-round RT-PCR of the TCR CDR3. MiXCR was run by TCRdb on the multiplex PCR reads, yielding one entry per CDR3 protein. Of around 610,000 distinct CDR3 sequences in the sample, approximately 15% were seen once. Sequenced input: blood. The receptors shown here come from a woman between 35 and 50 years old with Graves' ophthalmopathy.

This chain links TRBV12-3 or TRBV12-4 with TRBJ1-2; 10 nucleotides line up with TRBD1. V shed 7 bases and J 8 bases; nucleotides not matched to a gene: 7. The length of the CDR3 is 13 residues. Written as DNA, the CDR3 is TGTGCCAGCACCCGCGACAGGGGGCTCGGCTACACCTTC. Translating gives CASTRDRGLGYTF.

This clonotype has at least ten counts. V is TRBV29-1 and J is TRBJ1-1, with a tentative D call TRBD1 (5 bases). The ends were cut back, 4 bases at V and 4 bases at J, with 13 bases in the middle. CDR1 and CDR2 from the germline V gene are SQVTM and ANQGSEA. CDR3 size: 13 residues. CDR3 nucleotide sequence: TGCAGCGTTGGGGCAGGGATGGTCACTGAAGCTTTCTTT. This sequence encodes CSVGAGMVTEAFF.

The sample holds many counts of this clonotype. V usage is TRBV24-1 and J usage is TRBJ1-1; tentative D call: TRBD1 (5 bases). There are 12 residues in the CDR3. The germline gives CDR1 KGHDR, CDR2 SFDVKD. V lost 3 bases and J lost 10, with 11 bases in between. Written as DNA, the CDR3 is TGTGCCACCAGTGATGGGCCAGGGCGAGCTTTCTTT. Protein: CATSDGPGRAFF.

This clonotype occurred many times. This sequence joins TRBV6-2 or TRBV6-3 and TRBJ2-3; D may be TRBD1 (5 bases). The germline CDR1 and CDR2 sequences are MNHEY and SVGEGT. Trimming cost V 6 bases and J 2 bases, with 12 bases left between them. The CDR3 has 14 amino acids. CDR3 sequence: CASRRTSATDTQYF. The CDR3 DNA is TGTGCCAGCAGACGGACATCCGCCACAGATACGCAGTATTTT.

This clonotype was picked up many times. The CDR3 region has the DNA TGTGCCAGCAGGTGGACTAGCGACTCCTACGAGCAGTACTTC. Translating gives CASRWTSDSYEQYF. The chain recombines TRBV2 with TRBJ2-7; 9 bases are shared with TRBD2. The CDR3 runs to 14 residues. J gave up 0 bases and V 6 bases, and 3 bases lay outside the gene matches. Germline V lookup: CDR1 SNHLY, CDR2 FYNNEI. Complete variable domain (other parts from reference TRBV2 and TRBJ2-7): EPEVTQTPSHQVTQMGQEVILRCVPISNHLYFYWYRQILGQKVEFLVSFYNNEISEKSEIFDDQFSVERPDGSNFTLKIRSTKLEDSAMYFCASRWTSDSYEQYFGPGTRLTVT.